This TCR beta chain came from a study of identical twins. Overall study results and limits: Out-of-frame alpha sequences common to twins exhibited a surplus of low generation probability. In drawing conclusions, the study used cross-sectional statistical analysis and did not follow the same donors.

About this clonotype: Its antigen is still unknown.

The CDR3 is 13 residues long. The germline gives CDR1 WNHNN, CDR2 SYGVQD (reference sequence). V was trimmed by 2 bases and J by 6 bases, leaving 9 bases between them. Unique molecular identifiers were present on the cDNA, and a universal primer site came from template switching. TCRdb reprocessed the 5' RACE reads via MiXCR and lists one record per CDR3 protein. This sample has about 290,000 distinct CDR3 sequences, with roughly 10% found just once. The same sample was also used in a study of yellow fever vaccine responses in identical twins.

This TCR derives from a young woman in good health. This chain uses TRBV10-1 with TRBJ2-3; D may be TRBD2 (6 bases). The sample was CD8+ T cells sorted from blood. The CDR3 DNA follows: TGCGCCAGCAGTGAGCGGGAGCCTGATACGCAGTATTTT. Its protein product is CASSEREPDTQYF.